A single T cell receptor (beta chain) is shown here with its context. Its antigen is currently not known. One base away there is no much larger clone; base qualities are not given. The CDR3 covers 16 residues, taking in both the cysteine and the phenylalanine. Just CDR3 DNA is preserved here, 48 bases in frame from base 1. The time point label for this specimen denotes: week 47, end of study. A 20-mer mutant IDH1 peptide at 300 micrograms in Montanide made up each vaccine dose, which was injected subcutaneously together with topical imiquimod. Eight vaccinations were administered to patients in weeks 1, 3, 5, 7, 11, 15, 19 and 23, corresponding to visits V03 through V10. Donors had newly diagnosed WHO grade 3 or 4 IDH1-mutant astrocytomas with loss of nuclear ATRX. The samples were drawn from NOA16, a multicentre, single-arm, open-label phase I trial in Germany that tested a mutant IDH1 peptide vaccine in humans for the first time. The DNeasy Blood and Tissue Kit was used to extract genomic DNA from EDTA blood for TCRB sequencing.

This entry comes from a study of a mutant IDH1 vaccine in newly diagnosed glioma (TCRdb year 2021). In terms of the full investigation: Vaccination began 4-6 weeks after radiotherapy alone, or alongside temozolomide cycles in the chemotherapy-containing groups. Peripheral blood was collected at six visits: V03 (baseline), V05, V07, V10, V12 and V13. The approximately 33 treated patients were approximately 62% male and about 38% female, with a mean age of approximately 40 years. For exploratory analyses, around 23 treated patients had longitudinal TCRB deep sequencing done wherever samples were available. Before enrollment, most patients had been given radiochemotherapy with temozolomide as standard therapy, while the rest had received either radiotherapy alone or temozolomide alone. Visit V12 was the week-35 safety follow-up and visit V13 was the week-47 end of study. The investigation overall reported the following: Immune responses induced by the vaccine were seen in around 93% of patients across multiple MHC alleles. PBMC samples for TCRB deep sequencing were selected based on availability. The authors noted that analyses of patient blood samples could not be reproduced because of sample limitations. Pseudoprogression seemed to be unrelated to changes in the top peripheral T cell clonotypes found by TCRB sequencing.

The method was the immunoSEQ multiplex PCR assay. Rearranged TCR beta chain sequences were amplified with the hsTCRB Kit following the manufacturer's protocol. TCRB libraries were sequenced on an Illumina MiSeq. Regarding the original processing steps: The kit vendor's proprietary platform handled demultiplexing, trimming and gene mapping. Sourced from immuneACCESS, this table was stored by TCRdb with only in-frame sequences that have V and J called. A share of the clones is absent; for the studies checked, an unresolved V gene accounts for under half, and the remainder has no known explanation. The V and J calls and clone size were taken over from that table, and D and trimming were inferred from the DNA. For this sample there are approximately 84,000 clones; roughly four fifths appear just once. The ten top clones hold roughly 5.6% of the sample.

This chain joins TRBV21-1 to TRBJ1-3; the table calls TRBD1, which could not be checked here. TRBV21-1 is annotated as a pseudogene. The source material was PBMCs, sampled from a glioma patient whose treatment included an IDH1 peptide vaccine. The source is a man in his forties with glioma. The CDR3 protein is CASSARSRGQGNTIYF. The bases are TGTGCCAGCAGCGCGCGTAGCAGGGGGCAAGGAAACACCATATATTTT.